Below, one T cell receptor (beta chain) is given with its context. This entry is derived from a study of monozygotic twins with inflammatory bowel disease. Using eight separate reactions per sample, the authors generated cDNA. TCRdb reprocessed the 5' RACE reads, keeping one entry per CDR3 protein, no DNA. The table lists around 380,000 distinct CDR3 sequences. Germline CDR1 MNHNS, CDR2 SASEGT. This CDR3 spans 15 amino acids. This receptor was identified in a human donor with ulcerative colitis or Crohn's disease, or a healthy co-twin of an affected twin (not recorded which). This sequence joins TRBV6-1 and TRBJ2-2; the D call from TCRdb, TRBD1, cannot be confirmed without DNA. The sequencing input was blood. CDR3 loop: CASSPGQGLSGELFF.